The TCR beta chain described here comes from a study of blood T cell repertoires in COVID-19. Study-wide background: Whether acute or convalescent, the COVID-19 samples came from the United States, Italy and Spain. Sample material is recorded as cDNA or gDNA derived from T cells, B-cell-depleted T cells, or PBMCs.

Authors' analysis steps: Quantification of nucleated cells was approximated via reference gene primer amplification. Method: immunoSEQ multiplex PCR; TCRdb's copy keeps in-frame clones and lacks some. The DNA gave D and trimming, while V, J and clone size come from that table. The repertoire holds nearly 250,000 clones, with about 80% as singletons. CDR3 size: 15 residues. V gave up 4 bases and J gave up 0 bases, with 12 bases separating them. Germline loops: CDR1 MNHEY, CDR2 SVGEGT. This receptor was taken from an elderly woman with acute or convalescent COVID-19. The sequenced material came from peripheral blood. The genes are TRBV6-2 or TRBV6-3 and TRBJ1-1; maybe TRBD1 (6 bases). The CDR3 bases are TGTGCCAGCAGTTCCCGGGACACTATGAACACTGAAGCTTTCTTT. It codes for CASSSRDTMNTEAFF.